What follows describes a single TCR beta chain. Its specific antigen is unknown. Within one base of it there is no much larger clone, and no base qualities were kept. The CDR1 and CDR2 encoded by the germline V gene (reference sequence) are SEHNR and FQNEAQ. V is trimmed back by 5 bases and J by 8 bases, and the junction contains 10 bases that no gene match accounts for. The CDR3 holds 15 amino acids from the cysteine to the phenylalanine. CDR3 DNA is the only sequence kept; it has 45 bases, read in frame from the first base. The record originates from a study of T cell responses to AZD1222 COVID-19 vaccine (dated by TCRdb to the early 2020s). As for the study more broadly: Because spike-specific TCR depth and breadth did not differ between the two schedules, AZD1222 recipients who got a second dose at roughly 4 weeks were pooled with those who got a second dose at roughly 12 weeks. Trial participants were enrolled into age subgroups of 18-55, 56-69 and 70-plus years, which contained roughly 150, 30 and 60 TCR-sequenced participants, respectively. A total of about 240 trial participants underwent TCR sequencing, of whom 207 received two doses of AZD1222 and roughly 25 received two doses of the MenACWY control vaccine. Overall study results and their limits: After two AZD1222 doses, spike-specific TCR breadth and depth were significantly higher than at day 0 and than in MenACWY recipients. Because no samples from the day 14 peak response were available, repertoires could be characterized only after the peak T cell response. Epitopes outside the regions mutated in the B.1.351 and B.1.1.7 variants were reportedly recognized by nearly half of the unique spike-specific TCRs. Conclusions about previously exposed vaccinees are limited because only six or seven AZD1222 recipients were SARS-CoV-2 seropositive at baseline. Most participants were white British and females outnumbered males, and the authors suggested that clonal diversity may have been underestimated. The 56-69-year group was small, and its depth increase did not reach significance, likely because of low power. The whole spike protein was spanned by vaccine-associated CD4 TCRs, and dominant responses were seen in regions 160-218 and 743-854.

The CDR3 regions of human TCRbeta chains were analyzed by immunosequencing. As for the authors' bioinformatics: Repertoire TCRs were checked for matches against a reference library of SARS-CoV-2-specific TCRs that had been generated using the MIRA antigen-specificity platform. Breadth was defined as the fraction of unique TCRs that were SARS-CoV-2-associated. Depth was defined as the fraction of total T cells that were SARS-CoV-2-associated. Each spike-specific TCR was assigned to its reactive spike region and to a CD4 or CD8 class using the MIRA data. Log10-transformed breadth and depth values were compared by one-way ANOVA with Sidak's multiple comparisons tests. Imported from immuneACCESS, the table was reduced by TCRdb to in-frame sequences with V and J called. These copies leave out some clones; in studies compared against another copy, an unresolved V gene accounts for under half, and the cause of the remainder is not known. Clone size and V and J calls were adopted from that table, with D and trimming inferred from the DNA. Across this sample there are around 130,000 clones, with about 86% seen only once. The ten largest clonotypes hold about 12% of the sample.

The time point label, read with the paper, signifies: baseline before first vaccination. The vaccinee samples were drawn from two UK trials, COV001 and COV002, one of which was a single-blind randomized controlled phase 2/3 trial testing AZD1222 (ChAdOx1 nCoV-19) in healthy adults. For TCRbeta chain sequencing, PBMC samples were collected from trial participants at day 0 and at day 28 after the second dose. Specimen: peripheral blood, collected on day 0 of AZD1222 vaccination. The sequence was obtained from an adult in good health. The chain links TRBV7-9 with TRBJ1-4; the central 8 bases match TRBD1. CDR3 sequence: CASSRTGGGPEKLFF. The nucleotide sequence reads TGTGCCAGCAGCCGCACAGGGGGAGGGCCGGAAAAACTGTTTTTT.